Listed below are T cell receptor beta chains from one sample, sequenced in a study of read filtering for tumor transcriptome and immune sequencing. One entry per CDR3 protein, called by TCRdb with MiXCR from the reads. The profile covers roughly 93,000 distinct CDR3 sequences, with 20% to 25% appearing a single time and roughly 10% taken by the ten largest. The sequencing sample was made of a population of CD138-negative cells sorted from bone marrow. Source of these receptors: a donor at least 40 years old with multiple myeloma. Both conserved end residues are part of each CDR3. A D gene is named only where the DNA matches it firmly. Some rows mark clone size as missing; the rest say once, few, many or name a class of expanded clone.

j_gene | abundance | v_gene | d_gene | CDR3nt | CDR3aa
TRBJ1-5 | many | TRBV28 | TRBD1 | TGTGCCAGCAGTACAGGGGGCGCGGGGAGTCAGCCCCAGCATTTT | CASSTGGAGSQPQHF
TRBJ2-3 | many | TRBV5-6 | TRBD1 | TGTGCCAGCAGCGCAATAACCAGGGGGCATGGGGGAGATACGCAGTATTTT | CASSAITRGHGGDTQYF
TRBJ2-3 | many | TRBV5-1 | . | TGCGCCAGCAGGAGAAGAGATACGCAGTATTTT | CASRRRDTQYF
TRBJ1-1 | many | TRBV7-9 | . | TGTGCCAGCACCCAAGGTCATATCCGATCTGAAGCTTTCTTT | CASTQGHIRSEAFF
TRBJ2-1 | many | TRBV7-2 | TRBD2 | TGTGCCAGCGGGATGAGGCGGGGGACTTACAATGAGCAGTTCTTC | CASGMRRGTYNEQFF
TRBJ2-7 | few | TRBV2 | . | TGTGCCAGCAGACCAGGGCAGAGCTCCTACGAGCAGTACTTC | CASRPGQSSYEQYF
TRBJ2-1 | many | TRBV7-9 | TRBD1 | TGTGCCACCTGGACCACAGGGGCCTACAATGAGCAGTTCTTC | CATWTTGAYNEQFF
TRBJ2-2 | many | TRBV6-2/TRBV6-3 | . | TGTGCCAGCAGCCGCCGGACGTTCGGCACCGGGGAGCTGTTTTTT | CASSRRTFGTGELFF
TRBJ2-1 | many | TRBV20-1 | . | TGCAGTGCTAGAGATTTGGGAAGTAAGGGCCATGAGCAGTTCTTC | CSARDLGSKGHEQFF
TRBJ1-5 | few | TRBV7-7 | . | TGTGCTAGCAGAATACGCGGAGCCCGAGGCAATCAGCCCCAGCATTTT | CASRIRGARGNQPQHF
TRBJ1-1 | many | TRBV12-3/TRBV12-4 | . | TGTGCCAGCAGTTTAGGGGTTGCGGAGAACACTGAAGCTTTCTTT | CASSLGVAENTEAFF
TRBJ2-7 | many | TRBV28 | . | TGTGCCAGCAGCCCCGGGAGCTCCTACGAGCAGTACTTC | CASSPGSSYEQYF
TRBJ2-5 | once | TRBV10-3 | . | TGTGCCATCAGTGCAACGTGGGTCACCCAAGAGACCCGGTACTTC | CAISATWVTQETRYF
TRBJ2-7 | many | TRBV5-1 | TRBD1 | TGCGCCAGCAGCTTGCCGGACAGGGGAGCCGAGCAGTACTTC | CASSLPDRGAEQYF
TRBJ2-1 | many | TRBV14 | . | TGTGCCAGCAGCCGACAGGCAACCTACAATGAGCAGTTCTTC | CASSRQATYNEQFF
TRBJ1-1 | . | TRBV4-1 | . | TGCGCCAGCAGCACACCGAGACCATTGAACACTGAAGCTTTCTTT | CASSTPRPLNTEAFF
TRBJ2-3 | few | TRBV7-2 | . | TGTGCCAGCAGCCCCAGGGCTGTCGGGGGAGATACGCAGTATTTT | CASSPRAVGGDTQYF
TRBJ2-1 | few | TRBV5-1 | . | TGCGCCAGCAGCTTGCCGCAGACTACGACGGGGTCCTACAATGAGCAGTTCTTC | CASSLPQTTTGSYNEQFF
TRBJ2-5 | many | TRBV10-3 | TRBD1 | TGTGCCATCAGTGAAAGTGACAGGGGGCTAGAGACCCAGTACTTC | CAISESDRGLETQYF
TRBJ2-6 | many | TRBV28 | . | TGTGCCAGCAGCTTGGACACCATCTCTGGGGCCAACGTCCTGACTTTC | CASSLDTISGANVLTF
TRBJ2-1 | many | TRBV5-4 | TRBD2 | TGTGCCAGCGGGTCGGGGGGGAGCAGATATGAGCAGTTCTTC | CASGSGGSRYEQFF
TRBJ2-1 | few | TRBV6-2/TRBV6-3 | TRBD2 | TGTGCCAGCAGTTCGGGGGGGGCCGCCTACAATGAGCAGTTCTTC | CASSSGGAAYNEQFF
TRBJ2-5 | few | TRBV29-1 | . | TGCAGCGTGCCCGGCCTGGATATGACCCAGTACTTC | CSVPGLDMTQYF
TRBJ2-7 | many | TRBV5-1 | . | TGCGCCAGCAGCCTTCAGGGGGGCGAGCAGTACTTC | CASSLQGGEQYF
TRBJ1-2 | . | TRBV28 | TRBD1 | TGTGCCAGCAGTTTACAGGGGGCTACGGAGTATGGCTACACCTTC | CASSLQGATEYGYTF
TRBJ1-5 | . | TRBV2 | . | TGTGCCAGCAGCCTAAGGGTTAGCAATCAGCCCCAGCATTTT | CASSLRVSNQPQHF